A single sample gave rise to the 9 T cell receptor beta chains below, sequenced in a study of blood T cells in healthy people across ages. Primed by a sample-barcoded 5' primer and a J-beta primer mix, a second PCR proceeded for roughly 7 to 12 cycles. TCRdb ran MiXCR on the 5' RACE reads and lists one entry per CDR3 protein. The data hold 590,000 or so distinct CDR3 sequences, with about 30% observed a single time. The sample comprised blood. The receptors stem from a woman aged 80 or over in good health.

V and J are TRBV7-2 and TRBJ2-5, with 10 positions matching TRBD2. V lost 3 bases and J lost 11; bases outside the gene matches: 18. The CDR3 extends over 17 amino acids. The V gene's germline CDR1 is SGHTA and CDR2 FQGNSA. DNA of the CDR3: TGTGCCAGCAGCTTGAGAGCGGGGGGGCCGGGGTACAATGAGCAGTACTTC. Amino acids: CASSLRAGGPGYNEQYF.

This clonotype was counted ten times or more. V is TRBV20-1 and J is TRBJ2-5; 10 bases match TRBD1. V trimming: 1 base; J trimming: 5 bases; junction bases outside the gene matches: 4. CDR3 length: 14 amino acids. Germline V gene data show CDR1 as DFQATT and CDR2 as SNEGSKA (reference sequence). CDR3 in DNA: TGCAGTGCTAGAGGATCGGGACAGGGGGAGACCCAGTACTTC. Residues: CSARGSGQGETQYF.

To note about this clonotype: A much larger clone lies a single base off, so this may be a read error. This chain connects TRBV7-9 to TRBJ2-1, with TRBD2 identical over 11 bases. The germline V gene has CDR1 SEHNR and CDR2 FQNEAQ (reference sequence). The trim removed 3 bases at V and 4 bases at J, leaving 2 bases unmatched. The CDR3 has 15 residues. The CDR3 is CASSFPSGGYNEQFF. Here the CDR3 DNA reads TGTGCCAGCAGCTTCCCTAGCGGGGGGTACAATGAGCAGTTCTTC.

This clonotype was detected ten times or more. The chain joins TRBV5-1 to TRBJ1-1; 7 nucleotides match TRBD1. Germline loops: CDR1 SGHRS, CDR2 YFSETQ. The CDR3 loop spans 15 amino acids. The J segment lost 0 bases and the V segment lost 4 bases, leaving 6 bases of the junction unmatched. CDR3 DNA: TGCGCCAGCAGCCTGGGACAGCAGTTGAACACTGAAGCTTTCTTT. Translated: CASSLGQQLNTEAFF. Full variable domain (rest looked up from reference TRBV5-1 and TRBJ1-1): KAGVTQTPRYLIKTRGQQVTLSCSPISGHRSVSWYQQTPGQGLQFLFEYFSETQRNKGNFPGRFSGRQFSNSRSEMNVSTLELGDSALYLCASSLGQQLNTEAFFGQGTRLTVV.

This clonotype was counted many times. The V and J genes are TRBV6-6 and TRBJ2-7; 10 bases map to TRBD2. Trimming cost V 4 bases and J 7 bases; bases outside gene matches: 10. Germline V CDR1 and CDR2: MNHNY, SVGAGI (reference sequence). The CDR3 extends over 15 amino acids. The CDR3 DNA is TGTGCCAGCAGTTCCCGGGAAGCGGGGGGGCTTGAGCAGTACTTC. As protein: CASSSREAGGLEQYF.

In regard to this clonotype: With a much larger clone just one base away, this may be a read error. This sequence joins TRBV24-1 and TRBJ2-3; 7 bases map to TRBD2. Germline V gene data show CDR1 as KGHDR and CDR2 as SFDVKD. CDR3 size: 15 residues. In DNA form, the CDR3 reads TGTGCCATCAGTGACCCGGGACTAATCACAGATACGCAGTATTTT. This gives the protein CAISDPGLITDTQYF.

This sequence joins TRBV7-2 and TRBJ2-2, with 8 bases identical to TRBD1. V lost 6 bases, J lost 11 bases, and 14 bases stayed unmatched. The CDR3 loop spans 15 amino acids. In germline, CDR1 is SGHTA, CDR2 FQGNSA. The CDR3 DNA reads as TGTGCCAGCAGTCCCTCAATGGACAGGGCCGCAGAGCTGTTTTTT. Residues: CASSPSMDRAAELFF.

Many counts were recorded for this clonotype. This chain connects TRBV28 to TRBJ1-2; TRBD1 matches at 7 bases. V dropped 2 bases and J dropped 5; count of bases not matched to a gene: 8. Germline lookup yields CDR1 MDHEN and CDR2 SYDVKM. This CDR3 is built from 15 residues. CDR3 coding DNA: TGTGCCAGCAGTTTACCATGGGACAGTTCGTATGGCTACACCTTC. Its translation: CASSLPWDSSYGYTF.

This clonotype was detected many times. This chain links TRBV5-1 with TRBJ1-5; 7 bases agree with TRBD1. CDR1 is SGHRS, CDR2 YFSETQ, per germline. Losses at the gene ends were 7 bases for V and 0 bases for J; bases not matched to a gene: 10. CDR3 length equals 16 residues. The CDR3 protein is CASGTTGADSNQPQHF. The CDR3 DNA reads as TGCGCCAGCGGAACTACAGGGGCCGATAGCAATCAGCCCCAGCATTTT. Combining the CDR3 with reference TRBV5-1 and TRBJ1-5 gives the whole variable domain KAGVTQTPRYLIKTRGQQVTLSCSPISGHRSVSWYQQTPGQGLQFLFEYFSETQRNKGNFPGRFSGRQFSNSRSEMNVSTLELGDSALYLCASGTTGADSNQPQHFGDGTRLSIL.